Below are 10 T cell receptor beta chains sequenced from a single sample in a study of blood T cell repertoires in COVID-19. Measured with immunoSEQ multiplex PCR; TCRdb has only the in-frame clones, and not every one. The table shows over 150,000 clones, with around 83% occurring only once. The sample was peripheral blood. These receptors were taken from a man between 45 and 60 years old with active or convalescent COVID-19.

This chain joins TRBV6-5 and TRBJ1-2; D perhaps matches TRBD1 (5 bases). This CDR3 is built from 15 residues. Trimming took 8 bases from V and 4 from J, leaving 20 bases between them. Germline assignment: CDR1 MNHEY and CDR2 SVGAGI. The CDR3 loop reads CASCAAGTSGYGYTF. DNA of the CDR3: TGTGCCAGCTGCGCTGCAGGGACTTCTGGCTATGGCTACACCTTC.

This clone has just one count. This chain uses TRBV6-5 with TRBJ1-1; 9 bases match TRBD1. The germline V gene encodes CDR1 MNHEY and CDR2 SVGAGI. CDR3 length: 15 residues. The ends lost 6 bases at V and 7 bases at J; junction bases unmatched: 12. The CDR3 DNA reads TGTGCCAGCAGACTGCCAGGACAGGGGCACATTGAAGCTTTCTTT. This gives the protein CASRLPGQGHIEAFF.

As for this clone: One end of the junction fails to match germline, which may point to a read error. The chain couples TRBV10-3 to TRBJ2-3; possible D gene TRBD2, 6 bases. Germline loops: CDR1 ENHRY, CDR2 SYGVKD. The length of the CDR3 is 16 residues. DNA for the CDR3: TGTGTCATCAGTGAGTGGATTATGCGGGACTCAGATACGCAGTATTTT. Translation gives CVISEWIMRDSDTQYF.

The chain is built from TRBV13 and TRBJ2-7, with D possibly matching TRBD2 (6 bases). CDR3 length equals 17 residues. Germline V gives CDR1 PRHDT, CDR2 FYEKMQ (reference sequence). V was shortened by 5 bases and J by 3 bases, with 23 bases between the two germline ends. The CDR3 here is CASSIWVLGGRDYEQYF. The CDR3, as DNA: TGTGCCAGCAGCATATGGGTGCTGGGGGGACGCGACTACGAGCAGTACTTC.

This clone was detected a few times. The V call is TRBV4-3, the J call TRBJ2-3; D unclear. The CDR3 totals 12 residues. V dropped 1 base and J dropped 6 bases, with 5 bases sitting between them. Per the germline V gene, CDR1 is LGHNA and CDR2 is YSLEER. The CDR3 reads CASSQVRDTQYF. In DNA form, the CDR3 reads TGCGCCAGCAGCCAAGTCCGGGATACGCAGTATTTT.

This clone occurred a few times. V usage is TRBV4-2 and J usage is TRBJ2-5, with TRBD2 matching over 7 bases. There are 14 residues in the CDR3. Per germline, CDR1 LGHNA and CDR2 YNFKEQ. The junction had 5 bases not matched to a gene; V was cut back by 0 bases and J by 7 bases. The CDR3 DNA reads TGTGCCAGCAGCCAAGATTGGGCTAGCGGGACCCAGTACTTC. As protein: CASSQDWASGTQYF.

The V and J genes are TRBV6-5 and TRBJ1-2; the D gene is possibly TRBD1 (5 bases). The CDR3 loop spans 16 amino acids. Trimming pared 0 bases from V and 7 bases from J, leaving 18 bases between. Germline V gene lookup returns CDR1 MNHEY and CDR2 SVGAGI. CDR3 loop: CASSYSGGRGVSGYTF. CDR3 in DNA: TGTGCCAGCAGTTACTCCGGGGGACGGGGGGTGTCTGGCTACACCTTC.

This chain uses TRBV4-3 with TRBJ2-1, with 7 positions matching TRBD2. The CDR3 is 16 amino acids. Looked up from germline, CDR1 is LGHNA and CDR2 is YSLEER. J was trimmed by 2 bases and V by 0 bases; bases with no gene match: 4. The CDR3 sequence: CASSQDEGRAYNEQFF. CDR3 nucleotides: TGCGCCAGCAGCCAAGATGAGGGGAGGGCCTACAATGAGCAGTTCTTC.

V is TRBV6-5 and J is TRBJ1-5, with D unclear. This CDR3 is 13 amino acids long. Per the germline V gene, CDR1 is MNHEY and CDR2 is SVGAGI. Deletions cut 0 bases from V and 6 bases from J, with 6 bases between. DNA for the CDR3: TGTGCCAGCAGTTACTCGAACGGTCAGCCCCAGCATTTT. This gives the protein CASSYSNGQPQHF.

CDR3 region: CASSIGSSGGLETQYF. DNA for the CDR3: TGTGCCAGCAGTATTGGGAGTAGCGGGGGACTGGAGACCCAGTACTTC. This chain connects TRBV6-2 or TRBV6-3 to TRBJ2-5; TRBD2 matches at 9 bases. In germline, CDR1 is MNHEY, CDR2 SVGEGT. Germline trimming cut 5 bases from V and 5 bases from J; bases unmatched to any gene: 12. The CDR3 totals 16 residues.